The 32 T cell receptor beta chains listed next were all sequenced from one sample in a study of Graves' ophthalmopathy and Graves' hyperthyroidism. Beta-chain TCR CDR3 regions were amplified from RNA transcripts. An initial RT-PCR round employing HTBI primers preceded a second-round multiplex PCR. A single record per CDR3 protein comes from TCRdb applying MiXCR to the multiplex PCR reads. The sample has more than 1,000,000 distinct CDR3 sequences, about 40% seen once. Sequencing was carried out using peripheral blood or thyroid tissue (not recorded which). The receptors here all came from an adult man with Graves' hyperthyroidism.

Worth noting for this clonotype: A clone one base away is much larger, so this may be a read error. The J gene is TRBJ2-7, the V gene TRBV10-2, with TRBD1 as a possible D gene (6 bases). From germline, CDR1 is WSHSY and CDR2 SAAADI. The CDR3 length is 12 residues. CDR3 loop: CASSDDRKEQYF. In nucleotides, the CDR3 is TGTGCCAGCAGTGACGACAGGAAAGAGCAGTACTTC.

The rearrangement uses TRBV20-1 and TRBJ2-7; TRBD2 matches at 8 bases. The junction had 11 bases not matched to a gene; V was cut back by 7 bases and J by 3 bases. Germline-derived CDR1 and CDR2 are DFQATT and SNEGSKA (reference sequence). CDR3 size: 14 residues. The CDR3 sequence: CSVTQGLAGYEQYF. CDR3 bases: TGCAGTGTTACTCAAGGACTAGCCGGCTACGAGCAGTACTTC.

Only one count was recorded for this clonotype. A much larger clone differs by one base, so this may be a read error. The chain combines TRBV10-3 with TRBJ1-5, with TRBD1 identical over 8 bases. The CDR3 is made up of 15 amino acids. V gave up 4 bases and J gave up 6 bases; unmatched junction bases: 8. CDR1 and CDR2 (germline): ENHRY, SYGVKD. In DNA form, the CDR3 reads TGTGCCATCAGTGCCACAGGGGGAATCGTTCAGCCCCAGCATTTT. Encoded protein: CAISATGGIVQPQHF.

Here the CDR3 reads CASSPEGRLNEKLFF. CDR3 nucleotide sequence: TGTGCCAGCTCACCGGAGGGACGGCTTAATGAAAAACTGTTTTTT. This sequence joins TRBV18 and TRBJ1-4; D might be TRBD1 (5 bases). The length of the CDR3 is 15 residues. V was shortened by 3 bases and J by 4 bases, with 12 bases between the two germline ends. Germline V gene data show CDR1 as KGHSH and CDR2 as LQKENI.

This clonotype has just one count. This sequence may be a read error, since a much larger clone differs from it by one base. The CDR3 loop reads CSATTGVRGYAF. The CDR3, as DNA: TGCAGTGCTACAACAGGGGTACGGGGCTACGCCTTC. The chain is built from TRBV20-1 and TRBJ1-2; TRBD1 matches 7 bases. The CDR3 consists of 12 residues. Germline V gene data show CDR1 as DFQATT and CDR2 as SNEGSKA (reference sequence).

To note about this clonotype: The conserved closing phenylalanine or tryptophan is absent in this CDR3, likely reflecting a read error. The DNA is omitted, as the CDR3 cannot be located on it reliably, and the CDR3 follows TCRdb's listing. The chain carries TRBV29-1 and TRBJ2-5; the tabulated D call, TRBD1, remains unverified against the DNA. The germline gives CDR1 SQVTM, CDR2 ANQGSEA. The CDR3 extends over 15 residues, inclusive of both ends. The CDR3 spells CSVDTGTDYGYTFGS.

A remark on this clonotype: With a much larger clone just one base away, this may be a read error. The chain employs TRBV9 and TRBJ1-1, with 7 bases identical to TRBD1. Germline lookup yields CDR1 SGDLS and CDR2 YYNGEE. Trimming took 4 bases from V and 3 from J; bases not matched to a gene: 12. The CDR3 is 16 residues long. Here the CDR3 reads CASSQRTGAMDTEAFF. The CDR3 DNA is TGTGCCAGCAGCCAGAGAACAGGGGCCATGGACACTGAAGCTTTCTTT.

This clonotype occurred a few times. The V gene is TRBV5-8, the J gene TRBJ2-6, with 9 bases that match TRBD1. This CDR3 comprises 17 residues. Germline-derived CDR1 and CDR2 are SGHTS and YDEGEE. Trimming cost V 4 bases and J 0 bases; bases outside gene matches: 5. The CDR3 DNA follows: TGTGCCAGCAGCCCGGGACAGGGTCGCTCTGGGGCCAACGTCCTGACTTTC. Translation gives CASSPGQGRSGANVLTF.

The V and J genes are TRBV29-1 and TRBJ1-2, with 7 nucleotides matching TRBD1. Germline assignment: CDR1 SQVTM and CDR2 ANQGSEA. With V trimmed by 4 bases and J by 8 bases, 4 bases remained unmatched. The CDR3 is made up of 11 amino acids. The CDR3 DNA sequence: TGCAGCGTTGTGACAGGGTGGGGCTACACCTTC. This gives the protein CSVVTGWGYTF.

The chain is built from TRBV7-8 and TRBJ2-6; D uncertain. Between the trimmed V and J ends, which lost 3 bases and 0 bases, there was a span of 15 bases. This CDR3 is built from 18 residues. Germline lookup yields CDR1 SGHVS and CDR2 FQNEAQ. CDR3 in amino acids: CASSLDGILSSGANVLTF. CDR3 DNA: TGTGCCAGCAGCTTGGATGGGATCCTAAGCTCTGGGGCCAACGTCCTGACTTTC.

This clonotype was counted ten times or more. The chain recombines TRBV7-8 with TRBJ1-4, with 8 bases aligning to TRBD1. Germline CDR1 is SGHVS and CDR2 is FQNEAQ. The CDR3 totals 16 residues. V shed 4 bases, J shed 5 bases, and the junction held 9 bases outside the gene matches. DNA for the CDR3: TGTGCCAGCAGCTCCACCTGGACAGGGCGAAATGAAAAACTGTTTTTT. Encoded protein: CASSSTWTGRNEKLFF.

This clonotype has at least ten counts. The chain recombines TRBV11-2 with TRBJ1-3, with 7 bases fitting TRBD1. Germline-derived CDR1 and CDR2 are SGHAT and FQNNGV. There are 15 residues in the CDR3. V shed 5 bases and J 0 bases; nucleotides not matched to a gene: 4. The CDR3 nucleotides are TGTGCCAGCAGCGTGACAGGGATCTCTGGAAACACCATATATTTT. Translation gives CASSVTGISGNTIYF.

On this clonotype: A much larger clone differs from this one at a single base, so this may be a read error. The V and J genes are TRBV10-3 and TRBJ2-2, with D perhaps TRBD1 or TRBD2 (5 bases each). Trimming left V 5 bases short and J 1 base short, with 14 bases between. The CDR3 has 16 residues. The germline gives CDR1 ENHRY, CDR2 SYGVKD. The CDR3 here is CAISYGWDQNTGELFF. CDR3 DNA sequence: TGTGCCATCAGTTACGGTTGGGACCAGAACACCGGGGAGCTGTTTTTT.

The chain is built from TRBV11-2 and TRBJ1-1; the match to TRBD1 covers 7 bases. The V gene's germline CDR1 is SGHAT and CDR2 FQNNGV. The CDR3 is made up of 12 amino acids. The V and J ends lost 1 base and 11 bases, in that order; junction bases with no gene match: 4. The CDR3 loop reads CASSLAQTGAFF. The CDR3 DNA reads as TGTGCCAGCAGCTTAGCCCAGACAGGGGCTTTCTTT.

This clonotype was seen at least ten times. The CDR3 region is CATHMGFPGTAYEQYF. DNA for the CDR3: TGTGCCACCCATATGGGGTTTCCCGGGACAGCCTACGAGCAGTACTTC. The genes are TRBV10-3 and TRBJ2-7; 7 bases agree with TRBD1. V was clipped by 10 bases and J by 2 bases; unmatched bases: 17. Germline CDR1 ENHRY, CDR2 SYGVKD. The CDR3 spans 16 residues.

This clonotype has at least ten counts. This chain uses TRBV12-3 or TRBV12-4 with TRBJ1-2, with 7 bases fitting TRBD1. The CDR3 has 13 amino acids. V gave up 1 base and J gave up 7 bases; unmatched junction bases: 3. In nucleotides, the CDR3 is TGTGCCAGCAGTTTAGGACAGGGTACTGGCTACACCTTC. Translated: CASSLGQGTGYTF.

This clonotype was counted ten times or more. The chain's CDR3 is CASSSPGGGNQPQHF. CDR3 sequence (DNA): TGTGCCAGCAGCTCTCCAGGGGGAGGCAATCAGCCCCAGCATTTT. This chain joins TRBV7-9 and TRBJ1-5; 7 nucleotides match TRBD1. The germline CDR1 and CDR2 sequences are SEHNR and FQNEAQ (reference sequence). V was clipped by 4 bases and J by 2 bases; unmatched bases: 5. The CDR3 sequence is 15 residues long.

This chain uses TRBV10-3 with TRBJ1-5; the D is unclear. Per the germline V gene, CDR1 is ENHRY and CDR2 is SYGVKD. V lost 5 bases to trimming and J lost 3 bases, with 14 bases between them. The CDR3 is 15 residues long. CDR3 in DNA: TGTGCCATCAGTTACTCGGGGAGGCCCAATCAGCCCCAGCATTTT. This encodes CAISYSGRPNQPQHF.

This clonotype turned up a few times. The gene calls are TRBV6-5 and TRBJ1-3; no definite D call. The CDR3 contains 15 residues. Trimming took 0 bases from V and 2 from J, leaving 8 bases between them. Germline CDR1 MNHEY, CDR2 SVGAGI. The CDR3: CASSYSYEAGNTIYF. CDR3 nucleotide sequence: TGTGCCAGCAGTTACTCGTATGAGGCTGGAAACACCATATATTTT.

This clonotype was detected a few times. A read error may produce the germline difference seen at one junction end. The chain joins TRBV10-3 to TRBJ1-1, with D possibly being TRBD1 (5 bases). CDR3 length: 12 amino acids. In germline, CDR1 is ENHRY, CDR2 SYGVKD. The CDR3 DNA follows: TGTGCCAGCAGTTTGCGAGGGGCCGAAGCTTTCTTT. Residues: CASSLRGAEAFF.

The table lists this clonotype with a few counts. CDR3 loop: CASARDQGVRGYTF. The CDR3 DNA is TGTGCCAGCGCCAGGGACCAGGGCGTGAGGGGCTACACCTTC. The V call is TRBV10-3, the J call TRBJ1-2, with D possibly matching TRBD1 (5 bases). V lost 10 bases to trimming and J lost 8 bases, with 23 bases between them. The CDR3 sequence is 14 residues long. In germline, CDR1 is ENHRY, CDR2 SYGVKD.

J is TRBJ1-2 and V is TRBV7-2, with TRBD1 matching over 11 bases. CDR1 and CDR2 from the germline V gene are SGHTA and FQGNSA. After removal of 6 bases from V and 8 bases from J, the junction contained 11 bases not matched to a gene. There are 15 residues in the CDR3. The CDR3 DNA sequence: TGTGCCAGCAGTTTCCGCGGACAGGGGGCGGGAGGCTACACCTTC. Translating it yields CASSFRGQGAGGYTF.

The sample holds a few counts of this clonotype. The V call is TRBV29-1, the J call TRBJ1-1; D perhaps matches TRBD1 (5 bases). Trimming cost V 2 bases and J 1 base, with 8 bases left between them. From germline, CDR1 is SQVTM and CDR2 ANQGSEA. The CDR3 length is 13 residues. CDR3 coding DNA: TGCAGCGTTGAAACCGGACAGAACACTGAAGCTTTCTTT. This gives the protein CSVETGQNTEAFF.

This chain links TRBV18 with TRBJ2-5; 10 nucleotides agree with TRBD2. J lost 1 base, V lost 3 bases, and 2 bases had no gene match. This CDR3 spans 15 amino acids. Germline V gene sequence: CDR1 KGHSH, CDR2 LQKENI. The CDR3 DNA is TGTGCCAGCTCACCGGGACTAGCGCCCCAAGAGACCCAGTACTTC. Amino acid sequence: CASSPGLAPQETQYF.

This clonotype was recorded at least ten times. The chain links TRBV7-8 to TRBJ2-7, with 9 bases lining up with TRBD1. CDR3 length: 13 residues. CDR1 and CDR2 from the germline V gene are SGHVS and FQNEAQ. Unmatched junction bases numbered 4, after V lost 6 bases and J lost 4 bases. The CDR3 DNA sequence: TGTGCCAGCAGACTGGACAGGGGTTACGAGCAGTACTTC. Its translation: CASRLDRGYEQYF.

The chain employs TRBV12-3 or TRBV12-4 and TRBJ1-1, with 9 nucleotides matching TRBD1. V shed 3 bases and J 1 base; nucleotides not matched to a gene: 18. The CDR3 loop spans 20 amino acids. The CDR3 loop reads CASSFLPVISGQGPNTEAFF. The DNA for the CDR3 is TGTGCCAGCAGTTTTCTCCCCGTGATCTCGGGACAGGGACCGAACACTGAAGCTTTCTTT.

The chain carries TRBV7-9 and TRBJ2-7; no reliable D call. Germline V lookup: CDR1 SEHNR, CDR2 FQNEAQ (reference sequence). The CDR3 sequence is 14 residues long. V lost 4 bases and J 2 bases, leaving 12 bases between the germline ends. CDR3 DNA sequence: TGTGCCAGCAGCTACCGGACCCTCACCTACGAGCAGTACTTC. It yields the protein CASSYRTLTYEQYF.

There are a few counts of this clonotype. The genes are TRBV6-2 or TRBV6-3 and TRBJ1-5; 8 bases fit TRBD1. The J segment lost 2 bases and the V segment lost 2 bases, leaving 2 bases of the junction unmatched. The germline CDR1 and CDR2 sequences are MNHEY and SVGEGT. The length of the CDR3 is 15 residues. This chain's CDR3 is CASSYPTGGNQPQHF. CDR3 sequence (DNA): TGTGCCAGCAGTTACCCGACAGGGGGCAATCAGCCCCAGCATTTT.

Remarks on this clonotype: A clone one base away is much larger, so this may be a read error. The chain links TRBV29-1 to TRBJ1-1, with D perhaps TRBD1 (6 bases). CDR3 size: 18 residues. Germline lookup yields CDR1 SQVTM and CDR2 ANQGSEA. The CDR3 DNA follows: TGCAGTGCTAGAGATGGGTCTGGCAGGGGCTCTGGAGGGGTTGAAGCTTTCTTT. Its translation: CSARDGSGRGSGGVEAFF. Based on the CDR3 plus reference TRBV29-1 and TRBJ1-1, the full variable domain is SAVISQKPSRDICQRGTSLTIQCQVDSQVTMMFWYRQQPGQSLTLIATANQGSEATYESGFVIDKFPISRPNLTFSTLTVSNMSPEDSSIYLCSARDGSGRGSGGVEAFFGQGTRLTVV.

There are many counts of this clonotype. The V gene is TRBV5-1, the J gene TRBJ2-7; D possibly corresponds to TRBD1 (6 bases). V lost 0 bases and J 2 bases, leaving 9 bases between the germline ends. The CDR3 consists of 14 residues. Germline assignment: CDR1 SGHRS and CDR2 YFSETQ. The CDR3, as DNA: TGCGCCAGCAGCTTGGGGGACACAGCCTACGAGCAGTACTTC. As protein: CASSLGDTAYEQYF.

Only a few counts were recorded for this clonotype. The chain is built from TRBV7-2 and TRBJ2-2; possible D gene TRBD1, 6 bases. Per the germline V gene, CDR1 is SGHTA and CDR2 is FQGNSA. The CDR3 sequence is 18 residues long. The V gene lost 3 bases and the J gene lost 8 bases, with 25 bases spanning the gap. CDR3 in amino acids: CASSFVRTLLDSRGELFF. The CDR3 DNA reads TGTGCCAGCAGCTTCGTTCGGACACTACTGGACAGTAGGGGGGAGCTGTTTTTT.

The rearrangement uses TRBV9 and TRBJ2-2; D gene unclear. This CDR3 region has 14 residues. Germline V gene sequence: CDR1 SGDLS, CDR2 YYNGEE. Trimming took 3 bases from V and 6 from J, leaving 12 bases between them. The CDR3 DNA reads as TGTGCCAGCAGCGAGAGGCCCGCCGCCGGGGAGCTGTTTTTT. Its translation is CASSERPAAGELFF.